These 32 T cell receptor beta chains were sequenced from one sample in a study of blood T cells in healthy people across ages. Together with a sample-barcoded 5' primer, a J-beta primer mix was included in a second PCR lasting about 7 to 12 cycles. TCRdb re-analysed the 5' RACE reads in MiXCR, keeping a single row per CDR3 protein. The sample contains 850,000 or so distinct CDR3 sequences, 29% of which appear only once. Sequencing was carried out using blood. All receptors derive from a woman at least 80 years old in good health.

For this clonotype: This may stem from a read error, because a much larger clone lies one nucleotide away. The rearrangement uses TRBV20-1 and TRBJ2-1; 7 bases fit TRBD2. Unmatched junction bases numbered 5, after V lost 3 bases and J lost 0 bases. CDR1 is DFQATT and CDR2 is SNEGSKA in the germline V gene (reference sequence). This CDR3 contains 15 residues. The CDR3 DNA sequence: TGCAGTGCTAGGCTGCGGGGGTTCTCCTACAATGAGCAGTTCTTC. Encoded protein: CSARLRGFSYNEQFF.

Notes on this clonotype: At one end the junction does not follow the germline gene, possibly because of a read error. The chain has TRBV6-1 and TRBJ2-1; 8 bases line up with TRBD2. This CDR3 has 17 amino acids. Germline-derived CDR1 and CDR2 are MNHNS and SASEGT. CDR3 nucleotides: TGTGCCAGCAGCCGAACCCCTAGGGGCGGGGGGATGAATGAGCGGTTCTTC. Translated, it gives CASSRTPRGGGMNERFF.

Turning to this clonotype: The junction shows a germline mismatch at one end, possibly a read error. The chain recombines TRBV10-1 with TRBJ2-7; D not certain. Germline CDR1 WNHNN, CDR2 SYGVQD (reference sequence). The CDR3 is made up of 15 amino acids. The CDR3 sequence is CASRPSPGKAYEQYF. In nucleotides, the CDR3 is TGTGCCAGCAGGCCCTCCCCCGGCAAGGCCTACGAGCAGTACTTC.

With regard to this clonotype: A much larger clone differs from this one at a single base, so this may be a read error. The rearrangement uses TRBV20-1 and TRBJ1-5, with 7 bases matching TRBD1. V gave up 5 bases and J gave up 1 base; unmatched junction bases: 11. This CDR3 region has 16 residues. Germline CDR1 is DFQATT and CDR2 is SNEGSKA (reference sequence). CDR3 residues: CSAHGQAAVSNQPQHF. In DNA, the CDR3 is TGCAGTGCTCACGGACAGGCAGCCGTGAGCAATCAGCCCCAGCATTTT.

This clonotype occurred many times. The rearrangement links TRBV20-1 to TRBJ2-3; D may be TRBD2 (6 bases). V lost 4 bases to trimming and J lost 0 bases, with 14 bases between them. This CDR3 spans 15 amino acids. CDR1 and CDR2 (germline): DFQATT, SNEGSKA (reference sequence). The CDR3: CSAKEGGPSTDTQYF. The CDR3 DNA reads TGCAGTGCTAAGGAGGGCGGACCTAGCACAGATACGCAGTATTTT.

This chain uses TRBV5-1 with TRBJ2-1; D remains ambiguous. CDR1 SGHRS and CDR2 YFSETQ come from the germline V gene. V was shortened by 6 bases and J by 4 bases, with 23 bases between the two germline ends. This CDR3 has 17 residues. The CDR3 sequence: CASNNPGQQNFYNEQFF. The CDR3 DNA reads as TGCGCCAGCAACAATCCCGGGCAGCAGAACTTTTACAATGAGCAGTTCTTC.

A few counts support this clonotype. V gene TRBV30 combines with J gene TRBJ2-7, with TRBD1 matching 9 bases. The CDR3 has 13 amino acids. With V trimmed by 2 bases and J by 7 bases, 6 bases remained unmatched. CDR1 is GTSNPN and CDR2 is SVGIG in the germline V gene (reference sequence). CDR3 coding DNA: TGTGCCTGGAGTACAAACAGGGGGCGAGAGCAGTACTTC. Its translation: CAWSTNRGREQYF. Looking up the rest from reference TRBV30 and TRBJ2-7 gives the full variable domain: SQTIHQWPATLVQPVGSPLSLECTVEGTSNPNLYWYRQAAGRGLQLLFYSVGIGQISSEVPQNLSASRPQDRQFILSSKKLLLSDSGFYLCAWSTNRGREQYFGPGTRLTVT.

CDR3 sequence reads: CASSLKNTEAFF. CDR3 sequence (DNA): TGTGCCAGCAGCTTAAAGAACACTGAAGCTTTCTTT. J is TRBJ1-1 and V is TRBV7-9; no definite D call. V lost 2 bases, J lost 1 base, and 2 bases lay in between. The CDR3 has 12 residues. The germline V gene has CDR1 SEHNR and CDR2 FQNEAQ (reference sequence).

The CDR3, as DNA: TGCGCCAGCAGCCCCTCACCGACCTCCTACGAGCAGTACTTC. Translation gives CASSPSPTSYEQYF. This rearrangement joins TRBV5-1 to TRBJ2-7; D ambiguous. The CDR3 totals 14 residues. V lost 4 bases and J lost 0, with 11 bases in between. The V gene's germline CDR1 is SGHRS and CDR2 YFSETQ.

The chain recombines TRBV20-1 with TRBJ2-5, with D possibly TRBD2 on 6 matching bases. The last part of the DNA fits TRBJ2-1 better; the J call may be wrong. The CDR3 runs 15 residues. Germline V lookup: CDR1 DFQATT, CDR2 SNEGSKA (reference sequence). In nucleotides, the CDR3 is TGCAGTGCCGTTTTTGGTGGGGGGAGACAAGAGACCCAGTTCTTC. It is translated as CSAVFGGGRQETQFF.

This clonotype has a handful of counts. At one end, the junction sequence differs from germline, possibly due to a read error. The rearrangement joins TRBV18 to TRBJ2-1; D is unresolved. CDR1 KGHSH and CDR2 LQKENI come from the germline V gene. This CDR3 contains 16 residues. In DNA, the CDR3 is TGTGCCAGCTCACTTCGTAGTCAGAGCTCCTACAATGGGCAGTTCTTC. This sequence encodes CASSLRSQSSYNGQFF. Looking up the rest from reference TRBV18 and TRBJ2-1 gives the full variable domain: NAGVMQNPRHLVRRRGQEARLRCSPMKGHSHVYWYRQLPEEGLKFMVYLQKENIIDESGMPKERFSAEFPKEGPSILRIQQVVRGDSAAYFCASSLRSQSSYNGQFFGPGTRLTVL.

The chain joins TRBV20-1 to TRBJ1-2; 8 bases line up with TRBD1. The CDR3 length is 14 residues. The germline V gene has CDR1 DFQATT and CDR2 SNEGSKA (reference sequence). V shed 4 bases, J shed 5 bases, and the junction held 9 bases outside the gene matches. CDR3 in DNA: TGCAGTGCTATAGTCCCGGGACAGGCGTATGGCTACACCTTC. It specifies CSAIVPGQAYGYTF.

The chain carries TRBV6-5 and TRBJ2-3; D unclear. The germline V gene encodes CDR1 MNHEY and CDR2 SVGAGI. V was shortened by 2 bases and J by 5 bases, with 5 bases between the two germline ends. The CDR3 spans 12 residues. CDR3 region: CASSYDGDTQYF. In DNA form, the CDR3 reads TGTGCCAGCAGTTACGACGGAGATACGCAGTATTTT.

The V and J genes are TRBV7-2 and TRBJ2-1; a weak D match, TRBD2 (6 bases). The CDR3 length is 13 residues. The germline CDR1 and CDR2 sequences are SGHTA and FQGNSA. With 2 bases removed from V and 7 bases from J, the gap between germline ends came to 9 bases. The CDR3 reads CASSLIAENEQFF. The CDR3 nucleotides are TGTGCCAGCAGCTTAATAGCGGAAAATGAGCAGTTCTTC.

This clonotype was counted at least ten times. The rearrangement uses TRBV5-1 and TRBJ2-4; D remains unclear. The V and J ends lost 7 bases and 3 bases respectively, with 17 bases between them. This CDR3 has 15 residues. Germline assignment: CDR1 SGHRS and CDR2 YFSETQ. CDR3 loop: CASATADSIKNIQYF. CDR3 bases: TGCGCCAGCGCGACGGCAGATTCTATCAAAAACATTCAGTACTTC.

At least ten counts were recorded for this clonotype. The chain uses TRBV12-3 or TRBV12-4 and TRBJ2-1; TRBD2 is a possible D gene (6 bases). The CDR3 covers 17 residues. V was clipped by 7 bases and J by 2 bases, with 21 bases between them. This CDR3 is CASTYPPRSGPYNEQFF. DNA of the CDR3: TGTGCCAGCACCTACCCTCCTCGTAGCGGTCCCTACAATGAGCAGTTCTTC.

On this clonotype: Being one base from a much bigger clone, this may be a read error. The chain couples TRBV9 to TRBJ2-7; maybe TRBD1 (6 bases). The CDR3 runs 15 residues. Germline lookup yields CDR1 SGDLS and CDR2 YYNGEE. DNA of the CDR3: TGTGCCGGCAGCGTAAGGGCGGACAGTTCCTACGAGCAGTACTTC. It is translated as CAGSVRADSSYEQYF.

Turning to this clonotype: Just one base apart from a much larger clone, this may be a read error. The chain couples TRBV6-2 or TRBV6-3 to TRBJ2-1; 8 nucleotides line up with TRBD1. The germline V gene has CDR1 MNHEY and CDR2 SVGEGT. The CDR3 contains 17 residues. With 8 bases clipped from V and 6 bases from J, the junction kept 18 bases outside the gene matches. The CDR3 coding sequence is TGTGCCAGCCTCAACCGGGAAGGACAGGGAAAGAGCAATGAGCAGTTCTTC. The encoded protein is CASLNREGQGKSNEQFF.

The chain recombines TRBV7-2 with TRBJ2-1; TRBD2 might be the D (6 bases). The CDR3 is 15 amino acids. Trimming stripped 1 base from V and 9 bases from J, with 16 bases between. From germline, CDR1 is SGHTA and CDR2 FQGNSA. The CDR3 DNA sequence: TGTGCCAGCAGCTTAGGAGGGATGGGGGGTATTGAGCAGTTCTTC. Its protein is CASSLGGMGGIEQFF.

This CDR3 is CASSLGHGTQETQYF. The CDR3 DNA reads TGTGCCAGCAGCTTAGGCCATGGGACACAAGAGACCCAGTACTTC. V is TRBV11-2 and J is TRBJ2-5; perhaps TRBD1 as D (6 bases). With 1 base removed from V and 2 bases from J, the gap between germline ends came to 11 bases. The CDR3 has 15 residues. Germline CDR1 SGHAT, CDR2 FQNNGV. Based on the CDR3 plus reference TRBV11-2 and TRBJ2-5, the full variable domain is EAGVAQSPRYKIIEKRQSVAFWCNPISGHATLYWYQQILGQGPKLLIQFQNNGVVDDSQLPKDRFSAERLKGVDSTLKIQPAKLEDSAVYLCASSLGHGTQETQYFGPGTRLLVL.

This clonotype has more than one count but fewer than ten. The chain carries TRBV20-1 and TRBJ2-2, with D possibly being TRBD1 (6 bases). The CDR3 loop spans 14 amino acids. The germline CDR1 and CDR2 sequences are DFQATT and SNEGSKA (reference sequence). V was clipped by 6 bases and J by 6 bases, with 17 bases between them. CDR3 nucleotides: TGCAGTGCGCCCGGACAGCCACAAGCCGGGGAGCTGTTTTTT. Amino acid sequence: CSAPGQPQAGELFF.

This rearrangement joins TRBV7-9 to TRBJ2-4, with TRBD2 as a possible D gene (5 bases). Germline V CDR1 and CDR2: SEHNR, FQNEAQ (reference sequence). This CDR3 has 15 residues. V gave up 5 bases and J gave up 7 bases, with 18 bases separating them. CDR3 loop: CASSPTRVGGNIQYF. CDR3 DNA sequence: TGTGCCAGCAGCCCCACCCGAGTAGGCGGGAACATTCAGTACTTC.

There are a few counts of this clonotype. CDR3 nucleotides: TGCAGTGCTAGACGAGGGGCCCATCAGCCCCAGCATTTT. This sequence encodes CSARRGAHQPQHF. The gene calls are TRBV20-1 and TRBJ1-5; D perhaps matches TRBD1 (5 bases). CDR1 and CDR2 from the germline V gene are DFQATT and SNEGSKA (reference sequence). The germline V and J ends were trimmed by 2 bases and 5 bases, with 10 bases remaining between them. The CDR3 totals 13 residues.

In regard to this clonotype: The junction differs from germline at one of its ends, possibly a read error. The chain combines TRBV7-2 with TRBJ2-6; possible D gene TRBD1, 6 bases. This CDR3 is 17 amino acids long. The V gene's germline CDR1 is SGHTA and CDR2 FQGNSA. The CDR3 region is CACSLRSGGSGANVLTF. The CDR3 bases are TGTGCCTGCAGCTTACGATCTGGGGGCAGTGGGGCCAACGTCCTGACTTTC.

This clonotype appeared many times. The chain carries TRBV15 and TRBJ2-7, with D possibly TRBD1 on 6 matching bases. Trimming shortened V by 4 bases and J by 6 bases, and 16 bases separated the two germline ends. Germline values: CDR1 LNHNV, CDR2 YYDKDF (reference sequence). This CDR3 is 14 amino acids long. CDR3 in DNA: TGTGCCACCAGCACCGACCGTACAGGGAGCGAGCAGTACTTC. It codes for CATSTDRTGSEQYF. The full variable domain, in which reference TRBV15 and TRBJ2-7 provide the parts outside the CDR3, is DAMVIQNPRYQVTQFGKPVTLSCSQTLNHNVMYWYQQKSSQAPKLLFHYYDKDFNNEADTPDNFQSRRPNTSFCFLDIRSPGLGDTAMYLCATSTDRTGSEQYFGPGTRLTVT.

This clonotype has a handful of counts. This rearrangement joins TRBV6-1 to TRBJ1-1; D possibly corresponds to TRBD1 (6 bases). Deletions cut 9 bases from V and 5 bases from J, with 16 bases between. Germline V lookup: CDR1 MNHNS, CDR2 SASEGT. CDR3 length equals 13 residues. For the CDR3, the DNA is TGTGCCAGTTTGACAGGATGGACGACTGAAGCTTTCTTT. This sequence encodes CASLTGWTTEAFF.

This clonotype was seen repeatedly, ten times or more. The chain uses TRBV10-3 and TRBJ2-1, with 11 bases fitting TRBD2. Germline lookup yields CDR1 ENHRY and CDR2 SYGVKD. J gave up 5 bases and V 8 bases, and 8 bases lay outside the gene matches. This CDR3 comprises 15 residues. CDR3 amino acids: CAIRGLAGGHNEQFF. CDR3 coding DNA: TGTGCCATCCGCGGCCTAGCGGGGGGCCACAATGAGCAGTTCTTC.

A single count supports this clonotype. The rearrangement links TRBV30 to TRBJ1-2; D remains unclear. V dropped 1 base and J dropped 5 bases, with 11 bases sitting between them. The CDR3 has 13 residues. Germline V gives CDR1 GTSNPN, CDR2 SVGIG (reference sequence). The CDR3 nucleotides are TGTGCCTGGAGTGCAACCCGGATTTATGGCTACACCTTC. Translated, it gives CAWSATRIYGYTF.

Only a few counts were recorded for this clonotype. The chain combines TRBV11-2 with TRBJ1-2; D gene ambiguous. Germline assignment: CDR1 SGHAT and CDR2 FQNNGV. This CDR3 has 15 residues. V lost 6 bases to trimming and J lost 4 bases, with 18 bases between them. The CDR3 DNA is TGTGCCAGCAGTTCCGGCGTTATGGCGGTCTATGGCTACACCTTC. It codes for CASSSGVMAVYGYTF.

This clonotype was recorded many times. The V gene is TRBV7-2, the J gene TRBJ2-4; D perhaps matches TRBD2 (5 bases). Germline loops: CDR1 SGHTA, CDR2 FQGNSA. This CDR3 region has 16 residues. Trimming removed 0 bases at V and 2 bases at J, with 11 bases between. CDR3 residues: CASSLASSFPKNIQYF. The CDR3 DNA is TGTGCCAGCAGCTTAGCTTCTAGCTTCCCCAAAAACATTCAGTACTTC. The complete variable domain, with remaining parts taken from reference TRBV7-2 and TRBJ2-4, reads GAGVSQSPSNKVTEKGKDVELRCDPISGHTALYWYRQSLGQGLEFLIYFQGNSAPDKSGLPSDRFSAERTGGSVSTLTIQRTQQEDSAVYLCASSLASSFPKNIQYFGAGTRLSVL.

This clonotype was recorded only once. A read error is possible here, since a much larger clone lies one base away. The chain joins TRBV7-9 to TRBJ2-5, with D maybe TRBD2 (5 bases). Germline V CDR1 and CDR2: SEHNR, FQNEAQ (reference sequence). The CDR3 has 15 amino acids. Trimming took 5 bases from V and 7 from J, leaving 20 bases between them. The CDR3 DNA is TGTGCCAGCAGCGGCCAAGGAGGTGGGCAGACGACCCAGTACTTC. Translation: CASSGQGGGQTTQYF.

The chain links TRBV27 to TRBJ2-6, with no clear D. The V end lost 8 bases, the J end lost 1 base, and 15 bases lay between the germline ends. Germline CDR1 reads MNHEY; CDR2 reads SMNVEV (reference sequence). There are 16 residues in the CDR3. The CDR3: CASLPEAHSGANVLTF. The CDR3, as DNA: TGTGCCAGCCTTCCAGAAGCCCATTCTGGGGCCAACGTCCTGACTTTC.